A selection of T cell receptor beta chains follows, all from one sample in a study of shared clonotypes between healthy human individuals. TCRdb keeps only in-frame clones here, not all; method: immunoSEQ multiplex PCR. The table records about 960,000 clones, less than 85% of them present only once. Sequencing input: memory CD4+ T cells sorted from blood. Receptors were obtained from a man younger than 35 in good health. CDR3s leave out the opening cysteine and the closing phenylalanine or tryptophan.

V: TRBV29-1
CDR3: SVEDTASQETQY

V: TRBV5-4
CDR3: ASSSTQQGYTEAF

V: TRBV7-2
CDR3: ASSSQVNTEAF

V: TRBV7-7
CDR3: ASSSGETQY

V: TRBV2
CDR3: ASRRGAQETQY

V: TRBV4-2
CDR3: ASSQERGGAGRTQY

V: TRBV5-4
CDR3: ASSPTGSGNTIY

V: TRBV4-1
CDR3: ASSQGGTNNSPLH

V: TRBV11-3
CDR3: ASSLGQGLPDTQY

V: TRBV5-1
CDR3: ASSLMDPGQNTEAF